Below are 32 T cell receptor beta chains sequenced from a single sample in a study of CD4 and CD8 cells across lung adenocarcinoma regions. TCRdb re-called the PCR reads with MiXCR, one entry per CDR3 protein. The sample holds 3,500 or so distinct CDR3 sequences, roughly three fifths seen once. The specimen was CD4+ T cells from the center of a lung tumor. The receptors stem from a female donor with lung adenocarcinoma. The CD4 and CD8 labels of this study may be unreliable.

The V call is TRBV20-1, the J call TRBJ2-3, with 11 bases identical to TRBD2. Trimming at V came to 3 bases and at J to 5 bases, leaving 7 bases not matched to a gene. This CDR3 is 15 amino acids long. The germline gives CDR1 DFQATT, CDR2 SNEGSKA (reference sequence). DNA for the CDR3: TGCAGTGCTAGTGAACTAGCGGGAGTGGTAGATACGCAGTATTTT. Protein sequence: CSASELAGVVDTQYF.

Here the CDR3 reads CASRRRPDTYNEKLFF. The CDR3 DNA reads TGTGCCAGCCGACGGAGGCCGGATACCTATAATGAAAAACTGTTTTTT. The chain uses TRBV6-1 and TRBJ1-4, with D unclear. Trimming took 8 bases from V and 4 from J, leaving 20 bases between them. Germline V lookup: CDR1 MNHNS, CDR2 SASEGT. The CDR3 loop spans 16 amino acids.

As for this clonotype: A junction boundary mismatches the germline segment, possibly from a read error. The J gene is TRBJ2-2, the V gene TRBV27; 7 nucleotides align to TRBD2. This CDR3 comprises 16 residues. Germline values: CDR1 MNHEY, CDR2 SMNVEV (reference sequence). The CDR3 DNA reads TGTGCCAGCAGAGACCAAAGCGGGATAAACACCGGGGAGCTGTACTTC. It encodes CASRDQSGINTGELYF.

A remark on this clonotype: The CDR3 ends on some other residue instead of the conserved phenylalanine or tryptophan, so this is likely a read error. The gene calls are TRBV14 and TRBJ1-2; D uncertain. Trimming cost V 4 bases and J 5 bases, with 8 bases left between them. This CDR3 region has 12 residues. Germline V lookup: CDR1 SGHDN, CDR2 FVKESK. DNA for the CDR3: TGTGCCAGCAGCCCCGACAAGTATGGCTACACCATC. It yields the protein CASSPDKYGYTI.

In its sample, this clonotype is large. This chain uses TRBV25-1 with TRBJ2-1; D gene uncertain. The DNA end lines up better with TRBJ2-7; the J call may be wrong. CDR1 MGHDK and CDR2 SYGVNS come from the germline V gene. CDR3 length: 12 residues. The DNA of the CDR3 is TGTGCCAGCAGTGACAGTGGAGACGAGCAGTACTTC. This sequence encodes CASSDSGDEQYF.

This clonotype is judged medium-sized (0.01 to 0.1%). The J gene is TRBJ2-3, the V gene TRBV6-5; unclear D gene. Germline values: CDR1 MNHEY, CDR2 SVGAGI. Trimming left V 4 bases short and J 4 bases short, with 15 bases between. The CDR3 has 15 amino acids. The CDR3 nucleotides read TGTGCCAGCAGTTCCCTACCCGACCAGGCAGATACGCAGTATTTT. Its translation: CASSSLPDQADTQYF.

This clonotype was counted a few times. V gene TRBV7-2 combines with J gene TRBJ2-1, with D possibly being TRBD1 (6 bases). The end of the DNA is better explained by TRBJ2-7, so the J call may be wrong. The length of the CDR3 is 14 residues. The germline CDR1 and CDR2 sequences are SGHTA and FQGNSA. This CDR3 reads CASSSRGGFYEQYF. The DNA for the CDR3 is TGTGCCAGCAGCTCCAGGGGCGGGTTCTACGAGCAGTACTTC.

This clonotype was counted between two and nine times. The CDR3 DNA sequence: TGTGCCAGCAGCCCTTGGGGGGTGGCCGCATTCTACGAGCAGTACTTC. This encodes CASSPWGVAAFYEQYF. This sequence joins TRBV14 and TRBJ2-7; weak D call: TRBD2 (6 bases). Trimming cost V 4 bases and J 3 bases, with 19 bases left between them. The CDR3 length is 16 residues. The germline gives CDR1 SGHDN, CDR2 FVKESK.

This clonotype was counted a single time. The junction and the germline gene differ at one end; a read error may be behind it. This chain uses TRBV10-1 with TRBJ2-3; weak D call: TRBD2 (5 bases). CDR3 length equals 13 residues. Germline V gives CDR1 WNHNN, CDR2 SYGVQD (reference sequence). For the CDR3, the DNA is TGCGGCACCGAAGTCGGAGGCACAGAGACGCAGTATTTT. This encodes CGTEVGGTETQYF.

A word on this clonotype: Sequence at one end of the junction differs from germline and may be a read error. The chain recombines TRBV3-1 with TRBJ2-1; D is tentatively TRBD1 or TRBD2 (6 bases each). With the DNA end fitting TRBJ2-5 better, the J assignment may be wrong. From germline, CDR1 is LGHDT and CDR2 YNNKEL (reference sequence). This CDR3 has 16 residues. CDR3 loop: CASAGLLDRGQDTQYF. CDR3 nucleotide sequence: TGTGCCAGCGCGGGGTTATTGGACAGAGGCCAAGATACCCAGTACTTC.

CDR3: CASGLAGEGNEQFF. CDR3 nucleotide sequence: TGTGCCAGCGGGCTAGCGGGAGAGGGCAATGAGCAGTTCTTC. The chain combines TRBV27 with TRBJ2-7; 10 bases map to TRBD2. The DNA end lines up better with TRBJ2-1; the J call may be wrong. Germline V gene sequence: CDR1 MNHEY, CDR2 SMNVEV (reference sequence). The CDR3 runs to 14 residues.

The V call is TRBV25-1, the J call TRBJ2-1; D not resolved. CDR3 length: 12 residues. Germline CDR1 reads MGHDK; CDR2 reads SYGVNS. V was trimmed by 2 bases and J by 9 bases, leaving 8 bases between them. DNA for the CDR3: TGTGCCAGCAGTGAAGGTCGGCTTGAGCAGTTCTTC. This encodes CASSEGRLEQFF.

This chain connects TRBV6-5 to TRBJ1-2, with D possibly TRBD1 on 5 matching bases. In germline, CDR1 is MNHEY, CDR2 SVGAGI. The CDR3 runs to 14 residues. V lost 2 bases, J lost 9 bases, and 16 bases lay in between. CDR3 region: CASSYLGEPTSYTF. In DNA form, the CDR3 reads TGTGCCAGCAGTTACCTAGGGGAGCCCACGAGCTACACCTTC.

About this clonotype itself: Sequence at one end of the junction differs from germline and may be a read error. CDR3 in amino acids: CASSGGGSIETQYF. The DNA for the CDR3 is TGTGCCAGCAGCGGGGGGGGATCTATCGAGACGCAGTACTTC. The chain is built from TRBV6-1 and TRBJ2-5, with 8 positions matching TRBD2. The CDR3 contains 14 residues. In germline, CDR1 is MNHNS, CDR2 SASEGT.

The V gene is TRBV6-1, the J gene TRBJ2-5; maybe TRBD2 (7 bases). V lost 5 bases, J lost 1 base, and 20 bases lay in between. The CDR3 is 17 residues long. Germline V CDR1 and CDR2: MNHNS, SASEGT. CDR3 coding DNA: TGTGCCAGCAGTCGACAGGTTTTGGGAGGGCGCCAAGAGACCCAGTACTTC. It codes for CASSRQVLGGRQETQYF.

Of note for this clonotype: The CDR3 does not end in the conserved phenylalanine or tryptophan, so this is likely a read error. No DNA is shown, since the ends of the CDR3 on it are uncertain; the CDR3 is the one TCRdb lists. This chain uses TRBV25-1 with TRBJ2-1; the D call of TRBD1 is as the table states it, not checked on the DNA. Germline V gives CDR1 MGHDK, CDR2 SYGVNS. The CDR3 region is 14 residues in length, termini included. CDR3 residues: CASSEQGSVGMGPA.

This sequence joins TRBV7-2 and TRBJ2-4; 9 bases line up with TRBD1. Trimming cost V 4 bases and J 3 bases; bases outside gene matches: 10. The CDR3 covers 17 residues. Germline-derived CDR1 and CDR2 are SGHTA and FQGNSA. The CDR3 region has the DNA TGTGCCAGCAGCTACACCGGGACAGGGCGTAACAAAAACATTCAGTACTTC. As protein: CASSYTGTGRNKNIQYF.

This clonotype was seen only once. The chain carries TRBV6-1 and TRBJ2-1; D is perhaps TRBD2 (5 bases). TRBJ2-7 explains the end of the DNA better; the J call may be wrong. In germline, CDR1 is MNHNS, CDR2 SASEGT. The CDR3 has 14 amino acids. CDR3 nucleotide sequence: TGTGCCAGCCTCAGGACGGGAACGTGGTACGAGCAGTACTTC. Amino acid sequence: CASLRTGTWYEQYF.

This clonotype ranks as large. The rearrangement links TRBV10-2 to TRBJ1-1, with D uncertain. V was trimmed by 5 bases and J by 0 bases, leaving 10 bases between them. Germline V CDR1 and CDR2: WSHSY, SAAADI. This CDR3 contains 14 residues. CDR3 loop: CASSYDGMNTEAFF. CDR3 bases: TGCGCCAGCAGTTATGACGGAATGAACACTGAAGCTTTCTTT.

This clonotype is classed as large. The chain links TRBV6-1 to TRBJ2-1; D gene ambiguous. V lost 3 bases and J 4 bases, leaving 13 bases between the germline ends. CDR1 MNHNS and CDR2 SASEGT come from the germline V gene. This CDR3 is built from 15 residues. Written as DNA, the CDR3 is TGTGCCAGCAGTGATAGTTCACTAAAATACAATGAGCAGTTCTTC. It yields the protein CASSDSSLKYNEQFF.

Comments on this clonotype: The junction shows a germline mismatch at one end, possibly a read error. The CDR3 is CARSEASGPDTQYF. For the CDR3, the DNA is TGTGCCAGGAGCGAAGCTAGCGGCCCAGATACGCAGTATTTC. The J gene is TRBJ2-3, the V gene TRBV6-1; 7 bases match TRBD2. The CDR3 length is 14 residues. Germline-derived CDR1 and CDR2 are MNHNS and SASEGT.

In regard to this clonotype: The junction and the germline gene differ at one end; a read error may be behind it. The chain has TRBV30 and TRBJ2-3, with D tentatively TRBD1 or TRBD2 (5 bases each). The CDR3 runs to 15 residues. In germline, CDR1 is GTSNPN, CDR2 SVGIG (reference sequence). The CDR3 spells CAWSLGGAGKETQYF. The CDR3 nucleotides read TGTGCCTGGAGTCTTGGGGGAGCTGGCAAAGAGACGCAGTATTTC.

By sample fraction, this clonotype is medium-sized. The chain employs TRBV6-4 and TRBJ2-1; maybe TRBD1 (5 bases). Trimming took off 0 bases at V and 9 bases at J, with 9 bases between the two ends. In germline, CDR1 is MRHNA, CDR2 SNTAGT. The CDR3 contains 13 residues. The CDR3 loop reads CASSDSARAEQFF. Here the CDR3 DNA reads TGTGCCAGCAGTGACTCAGCCAGGGCTGAGCAGTTCTTC.

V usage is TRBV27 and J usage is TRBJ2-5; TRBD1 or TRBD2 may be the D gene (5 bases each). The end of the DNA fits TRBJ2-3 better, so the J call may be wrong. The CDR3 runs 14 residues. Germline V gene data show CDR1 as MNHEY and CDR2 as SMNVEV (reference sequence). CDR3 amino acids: CASSLWGTQGTQYF. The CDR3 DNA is TGTGCCAGCAGTTTATGGGGGACCCAAGGTACGCAGTATTTT.

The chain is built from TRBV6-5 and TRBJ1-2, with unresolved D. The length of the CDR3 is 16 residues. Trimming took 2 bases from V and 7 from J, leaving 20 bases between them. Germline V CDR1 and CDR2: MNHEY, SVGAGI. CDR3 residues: CASSYPGLAGGAGYTF. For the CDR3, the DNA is TGTGCCAGCAGTTACCCGGGCCTCGCCGGCGGTGCTGGCTACACCTTC.

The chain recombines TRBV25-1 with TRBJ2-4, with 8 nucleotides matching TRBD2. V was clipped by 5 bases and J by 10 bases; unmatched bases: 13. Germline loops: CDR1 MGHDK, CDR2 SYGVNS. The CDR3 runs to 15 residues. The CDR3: CASSTYGGAGDIQYF. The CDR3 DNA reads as TGTGCCAGCAGTACCTACGGGGGAGCGGGAGATATTCAGTACTTC.

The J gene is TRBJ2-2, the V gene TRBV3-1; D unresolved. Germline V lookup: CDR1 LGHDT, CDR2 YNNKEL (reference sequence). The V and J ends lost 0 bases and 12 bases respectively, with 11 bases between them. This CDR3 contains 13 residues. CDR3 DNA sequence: TGTGCCAGCAGCCAAGATGGGTTCGTTCAGCTGTTTTTT. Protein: CASSQDGFVQLFF. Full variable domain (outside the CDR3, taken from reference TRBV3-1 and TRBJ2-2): DTAVSQTPKYLVTQMGNDKSIKCEQNLGHDTMYWYKQDSKKFLKIMFSYNNKELIINETVPNRFSPKSPDKAHLNLHINSLELGDSAVYFCASSQDGFVQLFFGEGSRLTVL.

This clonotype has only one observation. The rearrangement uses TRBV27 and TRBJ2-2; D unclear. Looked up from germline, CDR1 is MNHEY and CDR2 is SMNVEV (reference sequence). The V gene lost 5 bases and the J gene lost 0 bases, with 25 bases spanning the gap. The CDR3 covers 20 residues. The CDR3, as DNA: TGTGCCAGCAGTCGAACCGAAAAGCTTCCCTGGATTTCGAACACCGGGGAGCTGTTTTTT. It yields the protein CASSRTEKLPWISNTGELFF.

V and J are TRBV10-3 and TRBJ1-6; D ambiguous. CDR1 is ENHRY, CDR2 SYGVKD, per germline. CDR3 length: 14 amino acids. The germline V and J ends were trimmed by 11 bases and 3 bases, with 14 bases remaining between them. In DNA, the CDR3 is TGTGCCGTCCAGGAGCGGGACTATAATTCACCCCTCCACTTT. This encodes CAVQERDYNSPLHF.

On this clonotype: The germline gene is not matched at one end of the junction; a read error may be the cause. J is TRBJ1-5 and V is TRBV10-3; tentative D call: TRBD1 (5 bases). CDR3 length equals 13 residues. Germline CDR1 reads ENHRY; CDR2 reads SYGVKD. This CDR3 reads CASSESGDQPQHF. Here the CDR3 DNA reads TGTGCCAGCAGTGAGTCGGGGGATCAGCCCCAGCATTTT.

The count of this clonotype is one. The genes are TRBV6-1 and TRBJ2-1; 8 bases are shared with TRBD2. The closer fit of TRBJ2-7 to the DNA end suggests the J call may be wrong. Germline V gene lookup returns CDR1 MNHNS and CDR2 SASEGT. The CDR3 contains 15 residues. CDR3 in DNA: TGTGCCAGCAGTGAATCGGGAGGGAGCTCCTACGAGCAGTACTTC. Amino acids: CASSESGGSSYEQYF.

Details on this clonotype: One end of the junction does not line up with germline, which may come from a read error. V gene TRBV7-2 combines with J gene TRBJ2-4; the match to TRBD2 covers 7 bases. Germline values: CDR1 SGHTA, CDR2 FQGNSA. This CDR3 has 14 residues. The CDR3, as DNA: TGTGCCATCACGGGGGGACGAGCCAAAGACATGCAGTATTTC. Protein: CAITGGRAKDMQYF.